A single sample gave rise to the 8 T cell receptor beta chains below, sequenced in a study of regulatory T cells in long-lasting Graves disease. Time point: newly diagnosed GD, antithyroid drugs for less than 3 months. Preparation of the TCR library used RNA extracted from PBMCs. Combining iRepertoire HTBI primers with Arm-PCR of CDR3 regions, the authors built TCR beta libraries. Via MiXCR, TCRdb re-called the multiplex PCR reads, giving one row per CDR3 protein. The table has some 330,000 distinct CDR3 sequences, about an eighth seen once. This sample was also put to use in a study of T cells in Graves' hyperthyroidism and ophthalmopathy.

The material sequenced was peripheral blood mononuclear cells (PBMCs), taken at new diagnosis, from a patient treated with antithyroid drugs. These receptors all stem from a woman aged 18-30 years with Graves disease.

The CDR3 sequence is CASSVGGRAPGELFF. CDR3 DNA sequence: TGTGCCAGCAGCGTAGGCGGGAGGGCCCCCGGGGAGCTGTTTTTT. The chain has TRBV9 and TRBJ2-2; 9 nucleotides line up with TRBD2. The CDR3 has 15 residues. Germline V gene sequence: CDR1 SGDLS, CDR2 YYNGEE. V gave up 0 bases and J gave up 6 bases; unmatched junction bases: 3. Combining the CDR3 with reference TRBV9 and TRBJ2-2 gives the whole variable domain DSGVTQTPKHLITATGQRVTLRCSPRSGDLSVYWYQQSLDQGLQFLIQYYNGEERAKGNILERFSAQQFPDLHSELNLSSLELGDSALYFCASSVGGRAPGELFFGEGSRLTVL.

About this clonotype itself: This may stem from a read error, because a much larger clone lies one nucleotide away. This sequence joins TRBV13 and TRBJ2-5; the D gene is possibly TRBD2 (5 bases). CDR1 is PRHDT and CDR2 is FYEKMQ in the germline V gene (reference sequence). Trimming stripped 5 bases from V and 11 bases from J, with 24 bases between. CDR3 length: 15 residues. This CDR3 reads CASSPVATQYNEQYF. The CDR3 DNA sequence: TGTGCCAGCAGCCCGGTAGCGACCCAGTACAATGAGCAGTACTTC.

This clonotype was recorded at least ten times. V is TRBV20-1 and J is TRBJ2-1; 13 positions match TRBD2. J gave up 6 bases and V 3 bases, and 5 bases lay outside the gene matches. The CDR3 contains 15 residues. Germline values: CDR1 DFQATT, CDR2 SNEGSKA (reference sequence). In nucleotides, the CDR3 is TGCAGTGCTAGCTTACTAGCGGGGGGGCTCAATGAGCAGTTCTTC. Amino acid sequence: CSASLLAGGLNEQFF.

The table lists this clonotype with many counts. The V and J genes are TRBV2 and TRBJ2-7; 10 bases are shared with TRBD2. This CDR3 is 16 amino acids long. Trimming took 0 bases from V and 3 from J; bases not matched to a gene: 5. Germline V lookup: CDR1 SNHLY, CDR2 FYNNEI. The CDR3 reads CASSEAHRTSGYEQYF. CDR3 DNA: TGTGCCAGCAGTGAAGCGCATCGGACTAGCGGCTACGAGCAGTACTTC.

This clonotype occurred many times. The V gene is TRBV12-3 or TRBV12-4, the J gene TRBJ2-5; D is uncertain. The V end lost 2 bases, the J end lost 3 bases, and 4 bases lay between the germline ends. This CDR3 contains 12 residues. CDR3 amino acids: CASSLTEETQYF. The CDR3, as DNA: TGTGCCAGCAGTTTAACAGAAGAGACCCAGTACTTC.

This chain joins TRBV19 and TRBJ2-2, with TRBD1 matching over 10 bases. In germline, CDR1 is LNHDA, CDR2 SQIVND (reference sequence). V gave up 1 base and J gave up 4 bases; unmatched junction bases: 6. The CDR3 runs 17 residues. The CDR3 DNA follows: TGTGCCAGTAGTATAGCGACAGGGGGCTGGGGCACCGGGGAGCTGTTTTTT. This sequence encodes CASSIATGGWGTGELFF. The full variable domain, its missing parts supplied by reference TRBV19 and TRBJ2-2, is DGGITQSPKYLFRKEGQNVTLSCEQNLNHDAMYWYRQDPGQGLRLIYYSQIVNDFQKGDIAEGYSVSREKKESFPLTVTSAQKNPTAFYLCASSIATGGWGTGELFFGEGSRLTVL.

The sample holds many counts of this clonotype. This chain links TRBV12-3 or TRBV12-4 with TRBJ1-2; no definite D call. With 4 bases removed from V and 5 bases from J, the gap between germline ends came to 14 bases. The CDR3 is 14 amino acids. The CDR3 DNA follows: TGTGCCAGCAGTTCTCCCGGGATTTTTTATGGCTACACCTTC. This gives the protein CASSSPGIFYGYTF.

The chain carries TRBV11-2 and TRBJ2-7; 7 positions match TRBD2. Germline values: CDR1 SGHAT, CDR2 FQNNGV. J gave up 9 bases and V 1 base, and 6 bases lay outside the gene matches. CDR3 length: 13 amino acids. In nucleotides, the CDR3 is TGTGCCAGCAGCTTAGCGGGCCCTAGCGGGCAGTACTTC. Protein product: CASSLAGPSGQYF.